These T cell receptor beta chains were read from a single sample in a study of Ad26.COV2.S vaccination and SARS-CoV-2 variants. Sequenced by immunoSEQ multiplex PCR; TCRdb stores in-frame clones only, minus some. The data show about 400,000 clones, with around 92% seen just once and about 1.6% held by the top ten. Sample: peripheral blood, taken in a trial of Ad26.COV2.S vaccine versus placebo. These receptors were obtained from a person aged 18-60 years who received the Ad26.COV2.S COVID-19 vaccine or a placebo. CDR3s include the opening cysteine and the closing phenylalanine or tryptophan. D genes are given only for firm matches. Where a row states a size, it is once, few, many or the class of an expanded clone; other rows omit it.

D gene,clone size,J gene,V gene,CDR3 DNA,CDR3 protein
TRBD2,-,TRBJ2-3,TRBV24-1,TGTGCCACCAGTGAGGCGGGGGGCCGCCCCTTCACAGATACGCAGTATTTT,CATSEAGGRPFTDTQYF
TRBD1,-,TRBJ1-1,TRBV6-5,TGTGCCAGCAGTCGAACCCGACAGGGTACTGAAGCTTTCTTT,CASSRTRQGTEAFF
-,-,TRBJ2-3,TRBV4-3,TGCGCCAGCAGCCAAGGTTCGAGGGAGGATACGCAGTATTTT,CASSQGSREDTQYF
-,-,TRBJ2-7,TRBV6-6,TGTGCCAGCAGTTACTCGAACGCTCGCCGAGTCAACGAGCAGTACTTC,CASSYSNARRVNEQYF
TRBD1,-,TRBJ1-1,TRBV27,TGTGCCAGCAGTTTATTTACAGGGGGCACTGAAGCTTTCTTT,CASSLFTGGTEAFF
-,-,TRBJ2-6,TRBV28,TGTGCCAGCATTCACTCTGGGGCCAACGTCCTGACTTTC,CASIHSGANVLTF
-,-,TRBJ1-6,TRBV2,TGTGCCAGCAGGGGGGTAGGGGGGTCACCCCTCCACTTT,CASRGVGGSPLHF
-,-,TRBJ2-7,TRBV30,TGTGCCTGGAACCTCGGGGGACTCTCCTACGAGCAGTACTTC,CAWNLGGLSYEQYF
-,-,TRBJ1-4,TRBV5-1,TGCGCCAGCAGCTTTAGTCCGGGGACAACTAATGAAAAACTGTTTTTT,CASSFSPGTTNEKLFF
TRBD1,once,TRBJ1-1,TRBV6-5,TGTGCCAGCAGCCGAACAGGGGGCCACACTGAAGCTTTCTTT,CASSRTGGHTEAFF
-,-,TRBJ1-5,TRBV6-2/TRBV6-3,TGTGCCAGCAGTTACGTTCTGACCGGCAATCAGCCCCAGCATTTT,CASSYVLTGNQPQHF
-,-,TRBJ1-6,TRBV19,TGTGCCAGTAGTAGCGCAGGACTAAATTCACCCCTCCACTTT,CASSSAGLNSPLHF
-,-,TRBJ2-1,TRBV7-2,TGTGCCAGCAGCTCCCGTAGGCAGCGAGAGCAGTTCTTC,CASSSRRQREQFF
TRBD1,-,TRBJ1-1,TRBV30,TGTGCCTGGGCCTCAGGGGGCGCGGGTCTAGCTTTCTTT,CAWASGGAGLAFF
TRBD2,-,TRBJ2-3,TRBV25-1,TGTGCCAGCACTAGCGGGGATAGCACAGATACGCAGTATTTT,CASTSGDSTDTQYF
-,-,TRBJ2-5,TRBV10-3,TGTGCCATCAGTGAGTCTGGGAGACAAGAGACCCAGTACTTC,CAISESGRQETQYF
TRBD2,-,TRBJ2-1,TRBV3-1/TRBV3-2,TGTGCCAGCAGCCGCCCACTAGCGGGGGGGGACAATGAGCAGTTCTTC,CASSRPLAGGDNEQFF
-,few,TRBJ1-6,TRBV18,TGTGCCAGCTCACCCAGGGGCGAGTCACCCCTCCACTTT,CASSPRGESPLHF
TRBD1,-,TRBJ1-5,TRBV7-8,TGTGCCAGCAGCCGGGACAGGGGAGAGCCCCAGCATTTT,CASSRDRGEPQHF
TRBD1,-,TRBJ1-3,TRBV2,TGTGCCAGCAGCAGGACAGGGGGCAGCATATATTTT,CASSRTGGSIYF
-,-,TRBJ2-4,TRBV7-2,TGTGCCAGCAGCTTAGGGCCAGTCACAGGGATGGGAAACATTCAGTACTTC,CASSLGPVTGMGNIQYF
-,-,TRBJ2-1,TRBV6-5,TGTGCCAGCAGTTACCTTCAGTACAATGAGCAGTTCTTC,CASSYLQYNEQFF
TRBD1,-,TRBJ2-7,TRBV7-2,TGTGCCAGCAGCTTTCGTCCGGGACAGGGGGCAGACGAGCAGTACTTC,CASSFRPGQGADEQYF
-,-,TRBJ2-7,TRBV5-6,TGTGCCAGCAGCTCATTAGGGGGGCGCTTAATGTACGAGCAGTACTTC,CASSSLGGRLMYEQYF